This T cell receptor (beta chain) was retrieved from a study of blood T cell repertoires in COVID-19. Libraries were prepared by immunoSEQ multiplex PCR; TCRdb keeps only in-frame clonotypes and omits some of them. The sample lists about 66,000 clones, about nine tenths occurring once. The specimen sequenced was peripheral blood. This receptor was obtained from a woman in her 70s with acute or convalescent COVID-19.

CDR3 sequence reads: CASSYWWDRDNEKLFF. Here the CDR3 DNA reads TGTGCCAGCAGTTACTGGTGGGACAGAGATAATGAAAAACTGTTTTTT. This sequence joins TRBV6-5 and TRBJ1-4; 7 nucleotides agree with TRBD1. This CDR3 is 16 amino acids long. CDR1 and CDR2 (germline): MNHEY, SVGAGI. V lost 1 base and J lost 4; bases outside the gene matches: 6.